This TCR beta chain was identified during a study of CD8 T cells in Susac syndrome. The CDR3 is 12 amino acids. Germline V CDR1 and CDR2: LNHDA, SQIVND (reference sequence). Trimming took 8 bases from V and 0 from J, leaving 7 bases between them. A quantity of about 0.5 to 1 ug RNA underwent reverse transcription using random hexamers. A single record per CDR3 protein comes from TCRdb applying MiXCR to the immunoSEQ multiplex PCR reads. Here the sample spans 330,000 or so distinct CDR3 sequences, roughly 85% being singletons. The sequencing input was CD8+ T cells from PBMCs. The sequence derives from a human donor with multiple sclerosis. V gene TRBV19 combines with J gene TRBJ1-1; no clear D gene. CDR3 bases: TGTGCCAGTCTTGGAATGAACACTGAAGCTTTCTTT. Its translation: CASLGMNTEAFF.